The 10 T cell receptor beta chains listed next were all sequenced from one sample in a study of T cells in Graves' hyperthyroidism and ophthalmopathy. Researchers took RNA transcripts and amplified the TCR beta CDR3 regions from them. A first-round RT-PCR of the TCR CDR3 used the HTBI primer set. Using its own MiXCR run on the multiplex PCR reads, TCRdb lists one record per CDR3 protein. The sample lists about 350,000 distinct CDR3 sequences, over 11% occurring once. The specimen sequenced was blood. These TCRs come from a woman under 40 with Graves' hyperthyroidism.

The CDR3 sequence is CAISAGFGRGGPDTQYF. CDR3 DNA: TGTGCCATCAGTGCAGGATTCGGGCGGGGTGGGCCAGATACGCAGTATTTT. The chain uses TRBV10-3 and TRBJ2-3; possibly TRBD2 for D (6 bases). Germline CDR1 and CDR2: ENHRY and SYGVKD. Trimming took off 4 bases at V and 4 bases at J, with 21 bases between the two ends. There are 17 residues in the CDR3.

V and J are TRBV6-5 and TRBJ1-2; possibly TRBD1 for D (5 bases). CDR1 is MNHEY and CDR2 is SVGAGI in the germline V gene. The CDR3 is 15 residues long. With 2 bases removed from V and 4 bases from J, the gap between germline ends came to 14 bases. Here the CDR3 reads CASSYGGTRSYGYTF. CDR3 nucleotides: TGTGCCAGCAGTTACGGGGGGACCCGATCCTATGGCTACACCTTC.

The sample holds many counts of this clonotype. The chain joins TRBV20-1 to TRBJ1-1; 10 nucleotides agree with TRBD1. V was pared by 4 bases and J by 4 bases, with 6 bases of the junction left unmatched. Germline V CDR1 and CDR2: DFQATT, SNEGSKA (reference sequence). This CDR3 has 14 residues. CDR3: CSAMSGTGATEAFF. The CDR3 coding sequence is TGCAGTGCTATGTCCGGGACAGGGGCCACTGAAGCTTTCTTT.

This clonotype was found a few times. The chain carries TRBV7-2 and TRBJ1-2; TRBD1 is a possible D gene (6 bases). The CDR3 has 16 residues. Germline loops: CDR1 SGHTA, CDR2 FQGNSA. Deletions cut 1 base from V and 1 base from J, with 13 bases between. CDR3 sequence reads: CASSLGTGPINYGYTF. The CDR3 nucleotides read TGTGCCAGCAGCTTAGGTACAGGGCCAATTAACTATGGCTACACCTTC.

The J gene is TRBJ2-2, the V gene TRBV24-1; the match to TRBD1 covers 9 bases. The V segment lost 7 bases and the J segment 3 bases; nucleotides outside the gene matches: 2. The CDR3 runs 14 residues. Germline CDR1 and CDR2: KGHDR and SFDVKD. CDR3 sequence: CATRTGGDTGELFF. For the CDR3, the DNA is TGTGCCACCAGAACAGGGGGCGACACCGGGGAGCTGTTTTTT.

This clonotype appeared many times. This chain connects TRBV7-8 to TRBJ2-1, with 7 nucleotides matching TRBD2. The CDR3 contains 15 residues. The germline V gene encodes CDR1 SGHVS and CDR2 FQNEAQ. Unmatched junction bases numbered 6, after V lost 1 base and J lost 6 bases. CDR3 nucleotides: TGTGCCAGCAGCTTAGGACGACTAGCAATCAATGAGCAGTTCTTC. Translating gives CASSLGRLAINEQFF.

This clonotype was observed many times. The chain links TRBV5-1 to TRBJ1-2, with D perhaps matching TRBD1 (5 bases). Per germline, CDR1 SGHRS and CDR2 YFSETQ. This CDR3 spans 13 amino acids. V was pared by 0 bases and J by 7 bases, with 10 bases between. The CDR3 loop is CASSLEDGTGYTF. The DNA for the CDR3 is TGCGCCAGCAGCTTGGAGGACGGGACTGGCTACACCTTC.

This clonotype came up many times. The V gene is TRBV6-2 or TRBV6-3, the J gene TRBJ2-7, with D unresolved. V was pared by 2 bases and J by 2 bases, with 7 bases between. The CDR3 is 13 residues long. Germline V gene lookup returns CDR1 MNHEY and CDR2 SVGEGT. The CDR3 protein is CASSYGPTYEQYF. The CDR3 DNA reads TGTGCCAGCAGTTACGGGCCCACCTACGAGCAGTACTTC.

This chain joins TRBV9 and TRBJ2-5, with 13 bases aligning to TRBD2. CDR3 length: 16 residues. V was pared by 3 bases and J by 2 bases, with 4 bases of the junction left unmatched. Germline loops: CDR1 SGDLS, CDR2 YYNGEE. CDR3: CASSAGTSGKQETQYF. In DNA, the CDR3 is TGTGCCAGCAGCGCCGGGACTAGCGGGAAGCAAGAGACCCAGTACTTC.

The chain has TRBV7-3 and TRBJ1-1; the D is unclear. V was pared by 0 bases and J by 1 base, with 12 bases between. Looked up from germline, CDR1 is SGHTA and CDR2 is FQGTGA. The CDR3 runs to 16 residues. The DNA of the CDR3 is TGTGCCAGCAGCTTAACCTGTGCGTGGGGGAACACTGAAGCTTTCTTT. Translated: CASSLTCAWGNTEAFF.